This T cell receptor (beta chain) emerged from a study of T-cell reconstitution after alpha-beta-depleted transplantation in children. Preparation of the TCRbeta library was carried out with unique molecular identifiers. One entry per CDR3 protein results from TCRdb running MiXCR on the PCR reads. The sample lists tens of thousands of distinct CDR3 sequences, about 7% occurring once. The table lists this clonotype with a few counts. The CDR3 is 12 amino acids. The V gene's germline CDR1 is MGHDK and CDR2 SYGVNS. V was trimmed by 3 bases and J by 6 bases, leaving 9 bases between them. The sequence was collected from a human donor who donated a stem cell graft to a child with acute lymphoblastic leukemia. This specimen was PBMCs from the stem cell graft donor, taken from the stem cell graft. J is TRBJ2-7 and V is TRBV25-1; D is undetermined. The CDR3: CASSEFMGEQYF. The CDR3 DNA reads as TGTGCCAGCAGTGAGTTCATGGGCGAGCAGTACTTC.